This T cell receptor (beta chain) appears in the sequencing data of a study of Ad26.COV2.S vaccination and SARS-CoV-2 variants. Study background: Into the muscle, Ad26.COV2.S was dosed once or twice, 56 days apart. General study findings and limits: Analyses that measured TCR breadth and depth may have underestimated total T cell responses. CD8+ and CD4+ T cells specific for spike reportedly responded with substantial breadth after vaccination.

TCRdb's copy holds only in-frame clones and misses some; the assay was immunoSEQ multiplex PCR. In the table there are 350,000 to 450,000 clones, about 90% of which are singletons. Trimming stripped 0 bases from V and 1 base from J, with 15 bases between. Per germline, CDR1 LGHNA and CDR2 YSLEER. This CDR3 contains 17 residues. Comment on this clone: Its antigen remains unidentified.

Described treatment: some 20 received Ad26.COV2.S at low or high dose, single or two shots; about 5 received placebo; per-sample allocation not given. After the first vaccine or placebo injection, samples were drawn on day 63. An adult of 18-55 years in Boston served as donor. The receptor's source is a person between 18 and 59 years old who received the Ad26.COV2.S COVID-19 vaccine or a placebo. The input for sequencing was peripheral blood, taken in a trial of Ad26.COV2.S vaccine versus placebo. This rearrangement joins TRBV4-3 to TRBJ1-1; D possibly corresponds to TRBD1 (6 bases). CDR3 residues: CASSQDRPWGQNTEAFF. CDR3 DNA: TGCGCCAGCAGCCAAGATCGGCCTTGGGGACAGAACACTGAAGCTTTCTTT.